This TCR beta chain is drawn from a study of T cell responses to AZD1222 COVID-19 vaccine. Looking at the study overall: Analyses pooled second doses at about 4 or about 12 weeks. Study results and limitations: Dominant CD4 TCR responses targeted spike regions 160-218 and 743-854. Samples come after the peak T cell response, not at day 14.

V lost 0 bases and J 3 bases, leaving 17 bases between the germline ends. The CDR3 is 17 amino acids. Germline V gene lookup returns CDR1 LGHNA and CDR2 YSLEER. A note on this clone: The antigen is not known.

Using immunoSEQ multiplex PCR, the repertoire was profiled, and TCRdb retains in-frame clones only, with some absent. The table lists over 110,000 clones, about 92% of them singletons. Sequencing used peripheral blood, obtained on day 0 of AZD1222 vaccination. The rearrangement links TRBV4-3 to TRBJ1-2; D is ambiguous. The TCR originated in an adult in good health. The CDR3 is CASSQDFGVSLYYGYTF. CDR3 sequence (DNA): TGCGCCAGCAGCCAAGATTTTGGAGTTTCCCTCTACTATGGCTACACCTTC.